This T cell receptor (beta chain) was profiled in a study of T-cell memory formation after mild COVID-19. Study-level information: The two donors had largely donor-specific TCR clusters.

TCRdb reprocessed the 5' RACE reads via MiXCR and lists one record per CDR3 protein. The profile shows some 300,000 distinct CDR3 sequences, approximately 19% of them singletons. Only a few counts were recorded for this clonotype. The antigen is not known. The CDR3 loop spans 17 amino acids. The germline V gene encodes CDR1 MGHRA and CDR2 YSYEKL. V shed 0 bases, J shed 5 bases, and the junction held 8 bases outside the gene matches. General study points: SARS-CoV-2 specificity was not confirmed for second-wave clones peaking on day 37. Later expanders leaned CD4+, whereas clones that contracted between day 15 and 85 were balanced CD4/CD8. For contracting clones, CD4+ ones sat mainly in CM and EM, CD8+ in EMRA.

Sequencing was done on a sample of PBMCs or a T cell subset sorted from them (not recorded which). This TCR was sampled from a man aged 18 to 29 who had mild COVID-19 (a few samples of this study predate the infection). Cell type and time point are not known. This rearrangement joins TRBV4-1 to TRBJ2-2, with 8 bases matching TRBD2. CDR3 residues: CASSQEGLGGVTGELFF. The CDR3 DNA reads as TGCGCCAGCAGCCAAGAGGGCCTCGGGGGGGTTACCGGGGAGCTGTTTTTT.